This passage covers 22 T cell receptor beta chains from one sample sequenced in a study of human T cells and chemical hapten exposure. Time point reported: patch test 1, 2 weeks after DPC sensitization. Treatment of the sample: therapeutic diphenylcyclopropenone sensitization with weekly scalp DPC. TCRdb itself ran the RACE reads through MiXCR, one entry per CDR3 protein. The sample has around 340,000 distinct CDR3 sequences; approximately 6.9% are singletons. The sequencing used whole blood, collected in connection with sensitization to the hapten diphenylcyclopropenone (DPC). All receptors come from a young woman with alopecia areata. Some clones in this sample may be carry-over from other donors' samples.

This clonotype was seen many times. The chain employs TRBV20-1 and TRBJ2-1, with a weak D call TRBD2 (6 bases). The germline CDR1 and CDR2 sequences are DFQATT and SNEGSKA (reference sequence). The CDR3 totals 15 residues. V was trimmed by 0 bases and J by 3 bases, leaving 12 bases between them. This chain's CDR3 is CSAREGLPLYNEQFF. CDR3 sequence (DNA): TGCAGTGCTAGAGAGGGACTGCCCCTCTACAATGAGCAGTTCTTC.

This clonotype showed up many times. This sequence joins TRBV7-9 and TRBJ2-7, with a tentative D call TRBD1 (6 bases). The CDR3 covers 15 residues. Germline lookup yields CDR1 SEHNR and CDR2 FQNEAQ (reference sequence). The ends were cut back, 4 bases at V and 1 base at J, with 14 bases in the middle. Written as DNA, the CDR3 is TGTGCCAGCAGCTCCTGGGCGGACAGATCCTACGAGCAGTACTTC. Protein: CASSSWADRSYEQYF.

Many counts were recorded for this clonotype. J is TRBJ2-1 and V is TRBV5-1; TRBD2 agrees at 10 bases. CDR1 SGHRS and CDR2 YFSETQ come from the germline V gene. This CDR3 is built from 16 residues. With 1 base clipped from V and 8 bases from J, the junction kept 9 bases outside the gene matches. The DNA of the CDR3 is TGCGCCAGCAGCTTGTTCGGGACTAGCGTTGTTGATGAGCAGTTCTTC. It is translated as CASSLFGTSVVDEQFF.

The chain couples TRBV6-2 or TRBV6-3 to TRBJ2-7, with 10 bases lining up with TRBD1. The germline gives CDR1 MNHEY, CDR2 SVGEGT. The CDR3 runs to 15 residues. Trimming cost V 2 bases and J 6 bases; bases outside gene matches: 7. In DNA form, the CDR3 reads TGTGCCAGCAGTTACCTCCGGGACAGGGGAACCGAGCAGTACTTC. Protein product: CASSYLRDRGTEQYF.

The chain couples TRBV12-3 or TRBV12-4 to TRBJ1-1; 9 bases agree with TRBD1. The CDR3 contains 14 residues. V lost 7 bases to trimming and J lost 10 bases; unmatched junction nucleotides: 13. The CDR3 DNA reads TGTGCCAGCACCCGGGAACAGGGGGCTATCGGAGCTTTCTTT. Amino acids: CASTREQGAIGAFF.

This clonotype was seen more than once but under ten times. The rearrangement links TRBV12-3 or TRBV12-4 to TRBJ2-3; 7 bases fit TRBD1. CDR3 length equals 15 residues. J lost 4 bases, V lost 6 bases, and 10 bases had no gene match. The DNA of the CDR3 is TGTGCCAGCAGCCCCCAGACAGGGAGCCCAGATACGCAGTATTTT. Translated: CASSPQTGSPDTQYF.

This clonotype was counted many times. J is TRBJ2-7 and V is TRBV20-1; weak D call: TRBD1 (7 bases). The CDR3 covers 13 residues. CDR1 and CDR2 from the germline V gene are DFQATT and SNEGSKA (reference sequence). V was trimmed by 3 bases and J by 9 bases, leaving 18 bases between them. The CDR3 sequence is CSASDERQGGQYF. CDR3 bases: TGCAGTGCTAGCGACGAAAGACAGGGAGGGCAGTACTTC.

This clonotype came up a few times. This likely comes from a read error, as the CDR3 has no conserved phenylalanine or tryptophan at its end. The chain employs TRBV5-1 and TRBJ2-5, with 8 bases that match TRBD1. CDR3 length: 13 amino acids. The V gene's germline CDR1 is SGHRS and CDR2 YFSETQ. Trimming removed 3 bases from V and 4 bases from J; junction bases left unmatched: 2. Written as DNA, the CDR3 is TGCGCCAGCAGCTCGGACAGGGCAGAGACCCAGTACTCC. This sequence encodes CASSSDRAETQYS.

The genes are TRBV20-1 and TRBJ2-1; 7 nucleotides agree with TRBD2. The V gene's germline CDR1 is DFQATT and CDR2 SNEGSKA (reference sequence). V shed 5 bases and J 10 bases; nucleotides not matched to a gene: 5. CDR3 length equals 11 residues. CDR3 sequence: CSAPAGEEQFF. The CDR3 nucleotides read TGCAGTGCTCCCGCGGGGGAGGAGCAGTTCTTC.

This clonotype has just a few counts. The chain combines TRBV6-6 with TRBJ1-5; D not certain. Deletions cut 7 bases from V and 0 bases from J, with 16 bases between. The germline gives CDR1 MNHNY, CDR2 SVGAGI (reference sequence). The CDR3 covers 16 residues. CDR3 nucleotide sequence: TGTGCCAGCATCGACTGGGCAGATTATAGCAATCAGCCCCAGCATTTT. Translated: CASIDWADYSNQPQHF.

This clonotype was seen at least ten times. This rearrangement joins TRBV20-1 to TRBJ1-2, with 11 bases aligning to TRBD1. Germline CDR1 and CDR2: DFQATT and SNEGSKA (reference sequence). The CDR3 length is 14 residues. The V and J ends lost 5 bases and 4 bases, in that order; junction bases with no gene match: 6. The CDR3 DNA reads TGCAGTGCTTCCGGACAGGGGGCCCTCTATGGCTACACCTTC. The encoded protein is CSASGQGALYGYTF.

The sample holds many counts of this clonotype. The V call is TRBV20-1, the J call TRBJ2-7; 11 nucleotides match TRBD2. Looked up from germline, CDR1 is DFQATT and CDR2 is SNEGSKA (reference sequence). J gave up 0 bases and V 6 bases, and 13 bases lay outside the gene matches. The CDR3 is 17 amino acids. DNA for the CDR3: TGCAGTGCATACGGGAGGCTAGCGGGGGGTAGCTCCTACGAGCAGTACTTC. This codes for CSAYGRLAGGSSYEQYF.

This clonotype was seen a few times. The CDR3 DNA reads as TGTGCCAGCAGTGAATTTTCCTTTTCTGGGGCCAACGTCCTGACTTTC. This codes for CASSEFSFSGANVLTF. The chain is built from TRBV25-1 and TRBJ2-6; unclear D gene. The CDR3 is made up of 16 amino acids. Trimming took 1 base from V and 1 from J, leaving 8 bases between them. Germline CDR1 reads MGHDK; CDR2 reads SYGVNS.

CDR3 sequence: CASSQILETYEQYF. CDR3 DNA sequence: TGTGCCAGCAGCCAAATACTAGAAACCTACGAGCAGTACTTC. The chain is built from TRBV3-1 and TRBJ2-7, with D possibly matching TRBD2 (5 bases). V was clipped by 2 bases and J by 2 bases, with 10 bases between them. The CDR3 has 14 residues. Per germline, CDR1 LGHDT and CDR2 YNNKEL (reference sequence).

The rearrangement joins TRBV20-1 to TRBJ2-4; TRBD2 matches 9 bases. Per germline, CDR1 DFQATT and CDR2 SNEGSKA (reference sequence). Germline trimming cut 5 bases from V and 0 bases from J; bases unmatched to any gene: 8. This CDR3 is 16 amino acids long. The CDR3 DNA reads TGCAGTGCTGGGGAATTTAGCGGGGGAGCCAAAAACATTCAGTACTTC. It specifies CSAGEFSGGAKNIQYF.

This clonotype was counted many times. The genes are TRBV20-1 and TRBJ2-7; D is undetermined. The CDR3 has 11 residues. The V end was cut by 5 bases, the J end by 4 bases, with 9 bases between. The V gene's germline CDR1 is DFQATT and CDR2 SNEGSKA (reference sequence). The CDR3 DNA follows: TGCAGTGCTCGGTGGGGATACGAGCAGTACTTC. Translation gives CSARWGYEQYF.

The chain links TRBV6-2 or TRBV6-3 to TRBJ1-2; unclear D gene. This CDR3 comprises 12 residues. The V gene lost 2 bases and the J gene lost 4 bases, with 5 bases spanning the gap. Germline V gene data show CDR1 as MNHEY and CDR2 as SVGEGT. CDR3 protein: CASSYPSYGYTF. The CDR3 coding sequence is TGTGCCAGCAGTTACCCGTCCTATGGCTACACCTTC.

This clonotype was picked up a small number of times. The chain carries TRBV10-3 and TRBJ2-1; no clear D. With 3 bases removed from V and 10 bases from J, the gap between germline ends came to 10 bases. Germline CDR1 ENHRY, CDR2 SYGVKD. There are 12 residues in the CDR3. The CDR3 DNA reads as TGTGCCATCAGTGATCGGGCAACCGAGCAGTTCTTC. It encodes CAISDRATEQFF.

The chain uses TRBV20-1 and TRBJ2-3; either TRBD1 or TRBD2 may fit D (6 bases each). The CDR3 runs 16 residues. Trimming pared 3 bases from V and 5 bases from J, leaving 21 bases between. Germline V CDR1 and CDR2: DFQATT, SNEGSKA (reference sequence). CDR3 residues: CSARGGSTGARDTQYF. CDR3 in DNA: TGCAGTGCTAGGGGGGGCTCTACGGGAGCCAGAGATACGCAGTATTTT.

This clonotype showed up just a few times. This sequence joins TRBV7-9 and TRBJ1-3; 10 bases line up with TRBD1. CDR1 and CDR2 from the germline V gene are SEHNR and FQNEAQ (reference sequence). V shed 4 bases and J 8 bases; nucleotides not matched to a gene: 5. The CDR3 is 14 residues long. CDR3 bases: TGTGCCAGCAGCTCACGAGGACAGGGGGACACCATATATTTT. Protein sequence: CASSSRGQGDTIYF.

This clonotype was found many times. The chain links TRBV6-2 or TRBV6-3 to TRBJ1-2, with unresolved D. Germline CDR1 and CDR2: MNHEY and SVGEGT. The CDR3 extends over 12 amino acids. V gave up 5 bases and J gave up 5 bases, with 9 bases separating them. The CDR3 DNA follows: TGTGCCAGCAGTCCCGACATTTATGGCTACACCTTC. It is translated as CASSPDIYGYTF.

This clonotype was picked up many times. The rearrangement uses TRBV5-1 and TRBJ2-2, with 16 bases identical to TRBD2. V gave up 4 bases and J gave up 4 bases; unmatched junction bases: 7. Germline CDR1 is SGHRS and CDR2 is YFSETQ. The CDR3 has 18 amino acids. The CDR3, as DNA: TGCGCCAGCAGCACGGGACTAGCGGGGGGGCCGAGCACCGGGGAGCTGTTTTTT. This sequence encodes CASSTGLAGGPSTGELFF.